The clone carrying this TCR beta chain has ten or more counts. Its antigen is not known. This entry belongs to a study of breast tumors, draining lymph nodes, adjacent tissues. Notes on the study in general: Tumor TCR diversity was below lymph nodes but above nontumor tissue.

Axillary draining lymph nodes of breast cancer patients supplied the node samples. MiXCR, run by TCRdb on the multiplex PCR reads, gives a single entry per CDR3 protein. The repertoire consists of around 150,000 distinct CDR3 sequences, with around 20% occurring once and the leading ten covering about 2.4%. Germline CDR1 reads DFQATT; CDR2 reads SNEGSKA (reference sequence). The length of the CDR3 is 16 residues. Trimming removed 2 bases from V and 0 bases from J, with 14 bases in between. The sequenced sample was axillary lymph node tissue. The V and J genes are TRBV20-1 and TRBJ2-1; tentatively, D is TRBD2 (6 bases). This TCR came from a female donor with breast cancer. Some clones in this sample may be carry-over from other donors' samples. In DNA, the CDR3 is TGCAGTGCTAGATCTCAAGCGGGTCCCTCCTACAATGAGCAGTTCTTC. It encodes CSARSQAGPSYNEQFF.